The rows below give T cell receptor beta chains drawn from one sample of a study of PD-1 blockade in mismatch repair-deficient tumors. Repertoires were generated with immunoSEQ multiplex PCR, while TCRdb's copy carries only in-frame clones and drops some. The data show 95,000 to 150,000 clones, with 85% to 90% seen just once and roughly 14% held by the top ten. The sample consisted of peripheral blood, taken 44 weeks after starting pembrolizumab. The receptors were sampled from an adult with mismatch repair-deficient cancer. The CDR3 runs from the conserved cysteine through the conserved F or W. Each record gives: V gene, clone size, D gene, J gene, CDR3 protein, CDR3 DNA. D genes are given only for firm matches. Not every row has a clone size; where given, it reads once, few, many or a size class.

V: TRBV4-1; size: -; D: TRBD1; J: TRBJ2-7; CDR3: CASSAGGQGSYEQYF; DNA: TGCGCCAGCAGCGCCGGGGGACAGGGTTCCTACGAGCAGTACTTC
V: TRBV6-1; size: -; D: TRBD2; J: TRBJ2-1; CDR3: CASSKGRGGSYNEQFF; DNA: TGTGCCAGCAGTAAAGGGCGCGGGGGCTCCTACAATGAGCAGTTCTTC
V: TRBV30; size: -; D: -; J: TRBJ1-3; CDR3: CAWGQGQISGNTIYF; DNA: TGTGCCTGGGGCCAGGGGCAGATCTCTGGAAACACCATATATTTT
V: TRBV2; size: -; D: -; J: TRBJ2-2; CDR3: CASSEFEVGTGELFF; DNA: TGTGCCAGCAGTGAATTTGAGGTCGGCACCGGGGAGCTGTTTTTT
V: TRBV30; size: -; D: -; J: TRBJ2-2; CDR3: CAWSWSGYTGELFF; DNA: TGTGCCTGGAGTTGGAGCGGATACACCGGGGAGCTGTTTTTT
V: TRBV6-5; size: -; D: TRBD1; J: TRBJ2-1; CDR3: CASSAGQASYNEQFF; DNA: TGTGCCAGCAGTGCGGGACAGGCCTCCTACAATGAGCAGTTCTTC
V: TRBV4-2; size: -; D: -; J: TRBJ2-3; CDR3: CASSQGPSTDTQYF; DNA: TGTGCCAGCAGCCAAGGCCCCAGCACAGATACGCAGTATTTT
V: TRBV7-2; size: -; D: TRBD2; J: TRBJ2-7; CDR3: CASSSGLGYEQYF; DNA: TGTGCCAGCAGCTCCGGACTAGGCTACGAGCAGTACTTC
V: TRBV10-1; size: -; D: TRBD2; J: TRBJ2-2; CDR3: CASSESSGRAGELFF; DNA: TGCGCCAGCAGTGAGTCAAGCGGGAGGGCCGGGGAGCTGTTTTTT
V: TRBV28; size: -; D: -; J: TRBJ2-1; CDR3: CASSSYNEQFF; DNA: TGTGCCAGCAGCTCCTACAATGAGCAGTTCTTC
V: TRBV2; size: -; D: -; J: TRBJ2-1; CDR3: CATHGLVWTFNEQFF; DNA: TGTGCCACCCATGGGCTAGTCTGGACGTTTAATGAGCAGTTCTTC
V: TRBV28; size: -; D: TRBD2; J: TRBJ2-5; CDR3: CASSLVTKGLAGQTQYF; DNA: TGTGCCAGCAGTTTAGTCACGAAGGGACTAGCGGGCCAGACCCAGTACTTC
V: TRBV29-1; size: -; D: TRBD2; J: TRBJ2-1; CDR3: CSGGPGTSGINEQFF; DNA: TGCAGCGGTGGACCCGGGACTAGCGGGATCAATGAGCAGTTCTTC
V: TRBV25-1; size: -; D: -; J: TRBJ1-1; CDR3: CASRGQLNTEAFF; DNA: TGTGCCAGCAGAGGACAGCTGAACACTGAAGCTTTCTTT
V: TRBV6-5; size: -; D: TRBD2; J: TRBJ2-7; CDR3: CASSQGTSGANEQYF; DNA: TGTGCCAGCAGCCAAGGGACTAGCGGTGCTAACGAGCAGTACTTC
V: TRBV6-1; size: -; D: TRBD1; J: TRBJ2-7; CDR3: CASSEVGTGLHEQYF; DNA: TGTGCCAGCAGTGAAGTAGGGACAGGGTTGCACGAGCAGTACTTC
V: TRBV6-5; size: -; D: -; J: TRBJ2-5; CDR3: CASGQPAVTQYF; DNA: TGTGCCAGCGGGCAGCCAGCGGTGACCCAGTACTTC
V: TRBV30; size: once; D: TRBD1; J: TRBJ1-1; CDR3: CAWRQGANTEAFF; DNA: TGTGCCTGGCGACAGGGCGCGAACACTGAAGCTTTCTTT